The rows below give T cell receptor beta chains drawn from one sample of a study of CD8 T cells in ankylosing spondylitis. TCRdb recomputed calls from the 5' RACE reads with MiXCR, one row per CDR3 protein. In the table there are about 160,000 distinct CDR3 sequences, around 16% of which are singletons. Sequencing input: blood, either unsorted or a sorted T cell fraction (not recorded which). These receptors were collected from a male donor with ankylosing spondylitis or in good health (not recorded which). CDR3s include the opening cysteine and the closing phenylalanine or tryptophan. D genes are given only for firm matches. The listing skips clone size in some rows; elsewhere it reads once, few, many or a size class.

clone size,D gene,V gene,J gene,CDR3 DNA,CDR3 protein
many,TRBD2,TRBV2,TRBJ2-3,TGTGCCAGCACTACGACTAGCGGGCCGCAGTATTTT,CASTTTSGPQYF
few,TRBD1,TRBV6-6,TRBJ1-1,TGTGCCAGCAGTTTCCCCAAAGGACAGGCTGGTAACACTGAAGCTTTCTTT,CASSFPKGQAGNTEAFF
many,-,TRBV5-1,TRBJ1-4,TGCGCCAGCAGCTCGGACGGAAGTAATGAAAAACTGTTTTTT,CASSSDGSNEKLFF
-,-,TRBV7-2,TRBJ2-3,TGTGCCAGCAGCTTATTAACTGTTTCCCCTTTT,CASSLLTVSPF
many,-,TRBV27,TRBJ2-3,TGTGCCAGCAGTTTATCAGTACTCACTTCAGATACGCAGTATTTT,CASSLSVLTSDTQYF
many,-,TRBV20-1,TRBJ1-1,TGCAGTGCTAGAGACCGACTAGCATCTGAAGCTTTCTTT,CSARDRLASEAFF
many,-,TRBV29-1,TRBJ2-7,TGCAGCGTTGTGGAGCTTAGCTCCTACGAGCAGTACTTC,CSVVELSSYEQYF
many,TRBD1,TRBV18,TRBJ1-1,TGTGCCAGCTCACCCGGACAGGCGGTGAACACTGAAGCTTTCTTT,CASSPGQAVNTEAFF
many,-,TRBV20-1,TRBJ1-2,TGCAGTGCAGGTGGCTACACCTTC,CSAGGYTF
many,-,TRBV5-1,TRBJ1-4,TGCGCCAGCAGCTTGGGGGGTCCCTTCTCAAAACTGTTTTTT,CASSLGGPFSKLFF
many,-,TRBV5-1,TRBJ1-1,TGCGCCAGCAGCCCATGGACAGCTGAGAACACTGAAGCTTTCTTT,CASSPWTAENTEAFF
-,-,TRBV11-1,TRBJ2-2,TGTGCCAGCAGCGAGGAAGCGGGTGGCGGGGAGCTGTTTTTT,CASSEEAGGGELFF
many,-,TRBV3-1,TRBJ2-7,TGTGCCAGCAGCCATCCCAGGCGGAACCCTTACGAGCAGTACTTC,CASSHPRRNPYEQYF
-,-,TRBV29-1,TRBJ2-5,TGCAGCGTTGACAGGGGAGGCCAAGAGACCCAGTACTTC,CSVDRGGQETQYF
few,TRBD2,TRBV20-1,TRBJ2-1,TGCAGTGGGGAGGGTAATGAGCAGTTCTTC,CSGEGNEQFF
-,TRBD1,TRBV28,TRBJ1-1,TGTGCCAGCAGATTTGTCCCGGGACAGGGCACTGGAGCTTTCTTT,CASRFVPGQGTGAFF
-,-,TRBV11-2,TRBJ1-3,TGTGCCAGCAGCTTACTAGGTTCTGGAAACACCATATATTTT,CASSLLGSGNTIYF
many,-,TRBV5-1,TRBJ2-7,TGCGCCAGCAGGGACCGCGATACCTACGAGCAGTACTTC,CASRDRDTYEQYF
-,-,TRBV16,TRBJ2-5,TGTGCCAGCAGCCGCCGACTCCAAGAGACCCAGTACTTC,CASSRRLQETQYF
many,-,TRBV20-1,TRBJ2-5,TGCAGTGCTAGAGATGGAGGCCTAGGCCGAGAGACCCAGTACTTC,CSARDGGLGRETQYF
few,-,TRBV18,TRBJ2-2,TGTGCCAGCTCACCACAACCCACCGGGGAGCTGTTTTTT,CASSPQPTGELFF
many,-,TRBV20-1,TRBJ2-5,TGCAGTGCTAGAGATTGGGGACACGGGGAAGAGACCCAGTACTTC,CSARDWGHGEETQYF
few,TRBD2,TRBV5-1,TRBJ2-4,TGCGCCAGCAGCCCCATTACGAGCGGGAGTAATTGGGCCAAAAACATTCAGTACTTC,CASSPITSGSNWAKNIQYF
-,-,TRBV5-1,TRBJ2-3,TGCGCCAGCCTACCCGCGGTGGAGGCAGGTACGCAGTATTTT,CASLPAVEAGTQYF
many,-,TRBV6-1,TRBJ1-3,TGTGCCAGCACCTCGACAGTGACCGCCGACACCATATATTTT,CASTSTVTADTIYF
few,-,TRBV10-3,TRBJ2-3,TGTGCCATCAGTGAGCAGTCCGGAGATACGCAGTATTTT,CAISEQSGDTQYF
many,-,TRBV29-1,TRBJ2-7,TGCAGCGCTACGGGACACCGAGAGCAGTACTTC,CSATGHREQYF
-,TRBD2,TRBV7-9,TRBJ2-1,TGTGCCAGCAGCTTAGTTCCGGGACTAGCGGGGGAGGCAGGTGAGCAGTTCTTC,CASSLVPGLAGEAGEQFF
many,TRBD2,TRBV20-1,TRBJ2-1,TGCAGTGCGAGTCGGGAGGCCCACAACAATGAGCAGTTCTTC,CSASREAHNNEQFF
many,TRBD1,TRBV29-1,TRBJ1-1,TGCAGCGTCCCGGGACAGGGTGGTTACACTGAAGCTTTCTTT,CSVPGQGGYTEAFF
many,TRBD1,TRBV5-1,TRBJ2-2,TGCGCCAGCAGCTTGGCCGGGACAGGGTTCGGGGAGCTGTTTTTT,CASSLAGTGFGELFF
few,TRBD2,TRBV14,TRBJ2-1,TGTGCCAGCAGCCAGGGATCGGGACTAGCGGGAGTCAATGAGCAGTTCTTC,CASSQGSGLAGVNEQFF
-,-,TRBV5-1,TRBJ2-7,TGCGCCAGCAGCTTGGTTTCGGGAGCTAACTCCTACGAGCAGTACTTC,CASSLVSGANSYEQYF
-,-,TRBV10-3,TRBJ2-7,TGTGCCATCAGTGGAGGGGGGGCATATAACTACGAGCAGTACTTC,CAISGGGAYNYEQYF
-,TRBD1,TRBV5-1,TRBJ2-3,TGCGCCAGCAGCATGACAGGGAGTGGGGGTGATACGCAGTATTTT,CASSMTGSGGDTQYF
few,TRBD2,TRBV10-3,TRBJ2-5,TGTGCCATCAAAGCGGGAGAGACTGAGACCCAGTACTTC,CAIKAGETETQYF
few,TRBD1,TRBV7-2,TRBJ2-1,TGTGCCAGCAGCTCCGGACAGGGAAGGATTGATGAGCAGTTCTTC,CASSSGQGRIDEQFF
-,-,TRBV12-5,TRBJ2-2,TGTGCTAGTGGGAGTCCCGCGAGAGGCGGGGAGCTGTTTTTT,CASGSPARGGELFF
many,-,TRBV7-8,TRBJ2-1,TGTGCCAGCAGCTTAATCGGAGTTGAGGGCGTCCTTTTGCATGAGCAGTTCTTC,CASSLIGVEGVLLHEQFF
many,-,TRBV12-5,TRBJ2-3,TGTGCTAGTGGAAAGGGGATTGGCACAGATACGCAGTATTTT,CASGKGIGTDTQYF
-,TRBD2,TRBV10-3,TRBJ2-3,TGTGCCATCGCGACTAGCGGGAGCGCAGATACGCAGTATTTT,CAIATSGSADTQYF
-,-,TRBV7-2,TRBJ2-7,TGTGCCAGCAGCTACCGGGGGCACGAGCAGTACTTC,CASSYRGHEQYF
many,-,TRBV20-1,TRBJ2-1,TGCAGTGCTTACGGGCCCTCCTACAATGAGCAGTTCTTC,CSAYGPSYNEQFF
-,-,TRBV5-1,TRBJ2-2,TGCGCCAGCAGCTTGGCCCTGGCCAGAAACACCGGGGAGCTGTTTTTT,CASSLALARNTGELFF
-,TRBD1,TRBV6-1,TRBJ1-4,TGTGCCAGCAGTGGCCGACAGGGTTTTAATGAAAAACTGTTTTTT,CASSGRQGFNEKLFF
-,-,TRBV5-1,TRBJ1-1,TGCGCCAGCAGCCCAACAGCGAACAGTGAAGCTTTCTTT,CASSPTANSEAFF
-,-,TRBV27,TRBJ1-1,TGTGCCAGCAGTTTATCCGCCAATATGGGGGGAGCTTTCTTT,CASSLSANMGGAFF
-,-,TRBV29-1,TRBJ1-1,TGCAGCGTTGTAGAGTCTAGCGCTGAAGCTTTCTTT,CSVVESSAEAFF
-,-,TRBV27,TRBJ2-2,TGTGCCAGCACCTCAAGCGTATTCACCGGGGAGCTGTTTTTT,CASTSSVFTGELFF
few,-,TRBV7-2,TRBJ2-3,TGTGCCAGCAGCTGGGCAGATACGCAGTATTTT,CASSWADTQYF
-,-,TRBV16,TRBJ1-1,TGTGCCAGCAGCCAATCTCGCGGCAGGGCAACTGAAGCTTTCTTT,CASSQSRGRATEAFF
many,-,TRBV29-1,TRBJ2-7,TGCAGCGTTGAAGGGGACTACGAGCAGTACTTC,CSVEGDYEQYF
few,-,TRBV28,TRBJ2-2,TGTGCCAGCAGTCCCCAACAGGGAGCGAGCACCGGGGAGCTGTTTTTT,CASSPQQGASTGELFF
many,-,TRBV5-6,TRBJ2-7,TGTGCCAGCAGCCGATCGGGCTACGAGCAGTACTTC,CASSRSGYEQYF
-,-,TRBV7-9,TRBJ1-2,TGTGCCAGCAGCCGCTTTACCCCCTTGAGAAACTATGGCTACACCTTC,CASSRFTPLRNYGYTF
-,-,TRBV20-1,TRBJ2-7,TGCAGTGCGTGGAGAGTTCGCTCCTACGAGCAGTACTTC,CSAWRVRSYEQYF
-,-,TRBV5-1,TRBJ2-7,TGCGCCAGCAGCTTTAGTAGCTCAAGCTCCTACGAGCAGTACTTC,CASSFSSSSSYEQYF
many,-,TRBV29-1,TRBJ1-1,TGCAGCGTTGAAGATGGGGATGCTGAAGCTTTCTTT,CSVEDGDAEAFF
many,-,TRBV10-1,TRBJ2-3,TGCGCCAGCAGTGAGAGAGCGGGCAGCACAGATACGCAGTATTTT,CASSERAGSTDTQYF
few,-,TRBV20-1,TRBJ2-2,TGCAGTGCTAGAGATGTGACGGGGCCCACCACTAACACCGGGGAGCTGTTTTTT,CSARDVTGPTTNTGELFF